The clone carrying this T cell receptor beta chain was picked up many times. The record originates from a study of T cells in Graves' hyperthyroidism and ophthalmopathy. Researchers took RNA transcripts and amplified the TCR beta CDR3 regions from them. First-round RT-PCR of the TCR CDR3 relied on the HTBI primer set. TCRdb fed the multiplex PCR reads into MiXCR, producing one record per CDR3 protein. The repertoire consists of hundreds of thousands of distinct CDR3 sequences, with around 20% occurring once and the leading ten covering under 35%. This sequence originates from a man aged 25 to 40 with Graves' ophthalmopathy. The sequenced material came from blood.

The CDR3 is CASSRGTSGKSEQYF. The CDR3 DNA is TGTGCCAGCAGCCGCGGGACTAGCGGAAAAAGCGAGCAGTACTTC. The rearrangement joins TRBV7-9 to TRBJ2-7, with 11 bases fitting TRBD2. The junction had 9 bases not matched to a gene; V was cut back by 5 bases and J by 6 bases. CDR1 SEHNR and CDR2 FQNEAQ come from the germline V gene (reference sequence). The CDR3 sequence is 15 residues long.